This T cell receptor beta chain was identified during a study of blood T cell repertoires in COVID-19. Germline CDR1 is SGHNT and CDR2 is YENEEA. This CDR3 is built from 14 residues. V trimming: 5 bases; J trimming: 1 base; junction bases outside the gene matches: 4. In the source study's methods: Amplification of reference gene primers provided the estimated nucleated cell counts. Sequencing was performed with immunoSEQ multiplex PCR; in TCRdb, only in-frame clones are kept and a portion is missing. Clone size and V and J calls were adopted from that table, with D and trimming inferred from the DNA. This sample has 50,000 to 70,000 clones, with 72% found just once. This clone was detected only a few times.

The receptor's source is a woman in her sixties or seventies who had been exposed to COVID-19. The rearrangement joins TRBV11-3 to TRBJ1-1; 7 nucleotides agree with TRBD1. Sample: PBMCs or T cells enriched from blood (not recorded which). CDR3 amino acids: CASSLQGKNTEAFF. For the CDR3, the DNA is TGTGCCAGCAGCCTACAGGGGAAGAACACTGAAGCTTTCTTT. The full variable domain, its missing parts supplied by reference TRBV11-3 and TRBJ1-1, is EAGVVQSPRYKIIEKKQPVAFWCNPISGHNTLYWYLQNLGQGPELLIRYENEEAVDDSQLPKDRFSAERLKGVDSTLKIQPAELGDSAVYLCASSLQGKNTEAFFGQGTRLTVV.